This T cell receptor (beta chain) was sequenced in a study of OX40 agonist ivuxolimab in advanced cancers. The data were produced by immunoSEQ multiplex PCR, yet TCRdb's version contains in-frame clones alone and is incomplete. The sample gives approximately 82,000 clones, approximately 85% of which show up once; 2% to 2.5% is in the top ten. V was clipped by 0 bases and J by 2 bases, with 14 bases between them. This CDR3 spans 16 amino acids. Germline CDR1 and CDR2: SGHAT and FQNNGV. The gene calls are TRBV11-2 and TRBJ2-7; no reliable D call. The sequencing used CD4+ or CD8+ T cells sorted from blood, collected in a trial of the OX40 agonist ivuxolimab. The clonotype comes from an adult with an advanced solid tumor such as melanoma, head and neck, liver or kidney cancer. The CDR3 DNA is TGTGCCAGCAGCTTAGATTTTGATGTCGGAACCTACGAGCAGTACTTC. Its translation is CASSLDFDVGTYEQYF.